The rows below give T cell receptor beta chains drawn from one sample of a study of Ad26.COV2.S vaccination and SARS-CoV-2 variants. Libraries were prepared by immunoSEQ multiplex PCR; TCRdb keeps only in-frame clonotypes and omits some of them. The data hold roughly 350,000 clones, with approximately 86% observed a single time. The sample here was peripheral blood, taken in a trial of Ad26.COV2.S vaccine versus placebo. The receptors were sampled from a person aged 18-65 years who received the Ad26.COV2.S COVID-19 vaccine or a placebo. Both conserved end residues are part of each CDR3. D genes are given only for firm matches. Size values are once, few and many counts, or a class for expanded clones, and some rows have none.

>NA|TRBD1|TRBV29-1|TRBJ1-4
CSVEDDRGGPNEKLFF
TGCAGCGTTGAAGACGACAGGGGGGGCCCTAATGAAAAACTGTTTTTT
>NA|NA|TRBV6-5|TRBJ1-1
CASISSGTEAFF
TGTGCCAGCATCTCGAGTGGGACTGAAGCTTTCTTT
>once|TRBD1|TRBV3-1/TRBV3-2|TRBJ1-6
CASSQVGLSRGTDNSPLHF
TGTGCCAGCAGCCAAGTAGGCTTATCCAGGGGGACGGATAATTCACCCCTCCACTTT
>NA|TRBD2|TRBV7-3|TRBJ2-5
CASSTGTSQETQYF
TGTGCCAGCAGCACAGGGACTAGCCAAGAGACCCAGTACTTC
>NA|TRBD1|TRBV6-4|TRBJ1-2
CASILTGGGYGYTF
TGTGCCAGCATTCTGACAGGGGGCGGCTATGGCTACACCTTC
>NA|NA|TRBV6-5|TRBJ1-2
CASSYSKGGPVYGYTF
TGTGCCAGCAGTTACTCGAAAGGGGGACCAGTCTATGGCTACACCTTC
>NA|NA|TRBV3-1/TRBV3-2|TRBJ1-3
CASSTHGSGNTIYF
TGTGCCAGCAGCACACATGGCTCTGGAAACACCATATATTTT
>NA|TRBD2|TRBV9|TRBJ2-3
CASSVRDYGTDTQYF
TGTGCCAGCAGCGTCCGGGACTACGGCACAGATACGCAGTATTTT
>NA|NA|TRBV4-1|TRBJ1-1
CASSQDGNWMNTEAFF
TGCGCCAGCAGCCAAGACGGAAACTGGATGAACACTGAAGCTTTCTTT
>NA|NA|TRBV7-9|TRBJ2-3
CASSLANRGTDTQYF
TGTGCCAGCAGCTTAGCGAACCGGGGAACAGATACGCAGTATTTT
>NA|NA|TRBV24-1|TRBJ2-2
CATSEFVAGELFF
TGTGCCACCAGTGAATTCGTCGCCGGGGAGCTGTTTTTT
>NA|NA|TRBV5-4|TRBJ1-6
CASSSDGQINSPLHF
TGTGCCAGCAGCTCCGACGGACAGATTAATTCACCCCTCCACTTT